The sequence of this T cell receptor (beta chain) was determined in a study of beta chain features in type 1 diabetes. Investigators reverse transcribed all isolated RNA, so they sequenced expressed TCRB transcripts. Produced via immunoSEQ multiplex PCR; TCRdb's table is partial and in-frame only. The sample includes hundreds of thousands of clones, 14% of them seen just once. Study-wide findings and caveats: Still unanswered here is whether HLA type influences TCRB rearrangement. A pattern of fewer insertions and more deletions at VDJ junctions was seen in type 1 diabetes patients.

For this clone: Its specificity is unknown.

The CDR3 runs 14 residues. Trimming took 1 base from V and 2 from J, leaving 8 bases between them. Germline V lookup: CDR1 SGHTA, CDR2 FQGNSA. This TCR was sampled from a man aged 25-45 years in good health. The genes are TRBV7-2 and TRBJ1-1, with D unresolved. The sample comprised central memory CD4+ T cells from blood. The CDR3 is CASSLGEVNTEAFF. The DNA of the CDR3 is TGTGCCAGCAGCTTAGGCGAGGTTAACACTGAAGCTTTCTTT.